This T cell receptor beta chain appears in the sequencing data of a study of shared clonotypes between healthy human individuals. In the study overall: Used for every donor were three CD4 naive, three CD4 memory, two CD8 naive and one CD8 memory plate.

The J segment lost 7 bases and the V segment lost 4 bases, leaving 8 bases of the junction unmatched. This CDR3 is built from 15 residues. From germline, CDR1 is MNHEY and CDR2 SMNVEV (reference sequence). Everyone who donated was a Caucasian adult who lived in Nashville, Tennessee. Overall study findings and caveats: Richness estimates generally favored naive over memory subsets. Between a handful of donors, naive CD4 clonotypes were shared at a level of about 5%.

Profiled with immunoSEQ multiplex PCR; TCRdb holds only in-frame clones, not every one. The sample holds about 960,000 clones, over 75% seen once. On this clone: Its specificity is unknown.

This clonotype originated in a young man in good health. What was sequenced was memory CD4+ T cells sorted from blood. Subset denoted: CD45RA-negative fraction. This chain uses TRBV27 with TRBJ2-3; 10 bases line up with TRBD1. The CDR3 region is CASSSAGTGENTQYF. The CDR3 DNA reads TGTGCCAGCAGTTCAGCCGGGACAGGGGAAAATACGCAGTATTTT.